This entry lists 17 T cell receptor beta chains sequenced from one sample in a study of graft-versus-host responses after intestinal transplantation. The data were produced by immunoSEQ multiplex PCR, yet TCRdb's version contains in-frame clones alone and is incomplete. The table includes about 61,000 clones, around 93% detected once. Antigen specificity for these receptors is unknown. The sequences come from unstimulated CD4+ T cells sorted from spleen or lymph node cells, collected before transplant. The source is a human donor who was the organ donor for an intestinal transplant.

The chain is built from TRBV11-2 and TRBJ2-7, with D tentatively TRBD2 (6 bases). Trimming took off 5 bases at V and 3 bases at J, with 8 bases between the two ends. Germline V gene data show CDR1 as SGHAT and CDR2 as FQNNGV. The CDR3 totals 12 residues. The CDR3 sequence is CASSPTSYEQYF. Here the CDR3 DNA reads TGTGCCAGCAGCCCGACTAGCTACGAGCAGTACTTC.

V usage is TRBV18 and J usage is TRBJ1-2; no clear D. Germline CDR1 KGHSH, CDR2 LQKENI. The CDR3 extends over 13 amino acids. V was trimmed by 2 bases and J by 5 bases, leaving 9 bases between them. CDR3 residues: CASSPWEGYGYTF. The CDR3 nucleotides are TGTGCCAGCTCACCATGGGAAGGTTATGGCTACACCTTC.

In DNA, the CDR3 is TGTGCCAGCAGCTTGGGGCTAGCGGGTGTTAACACCGGGGAGCTGTTTTTT. Translated, it gives CASSLGLAGVNTGELFF. V and J are TRBV5-4 and TRBJ2-2, with TRBD2 identical over 8 bases. The CDR3 consists of 17 residues. Germline V gene data show CDR1 as SGHNT and CDR2 as YYREEE (reference sequence). With 0 bases clipped from V and 2 bases from J, the junction kept 6 bases outside the gene matches.

The J gene is TRBJ1-1, the V gene TRBV7-2; TRBD1 aligns across 11 bases. The germline gives CDR1 SGHTA, CDR2 FQGNSA. This CDR3 region has 18 residues. V dropped 1 base and J dropped 0; count of bases not matched to a gene: 7. The CDR3 nucleotides are TGTGCCAGCAGCTTAGATTTGGACAGGGGGCTTATGAACACTGAAGCTTTCTTT. Residues: CASSLDLDRGLMNTEAFF. Using reference TRBV7-2 and TRBJ1-1 for the parts outside the CDR3, the full variable domain is GAGVSQSPSNKVTEKGKDVELRCDPISGHTALYWYRQSLGQGLEFLIYFQGNSAPDKSGLPSDRFSAERTGGSVSTLTIQRTQQEDSAVYLCASSLDLDRGLMNTEAFFGQGTRLTVV.

J is TRBJ2-3 and V is TRBV29-1; D is unclear. Germline lookup yields CDR1 SQVTM and CDR2 ANQGSEA. The CDR3 runs 13 residues. With 5 bases removed from V and 0 bases from J, the gap between germline ends came to 9 bases. CDR3 amino acids: CSVRAGSTDTQYF. The DNA for the CDR3 is TGCAGCGTTCGGGCAGGAAGCACAGATACGCAGTATTTT.

This clone showed up just once. This rearrangement joins TRBV5-6 to TRBJ2-7; 7 bases align to TRBD2. The CDR3 loop spans 13 amino acids. The trim removed 6 bases at V and 4 bases at J, leaving 7 bases unmatched. Germline CDR1 and CDR2: SGHDT and YYEEEE. CDR3: CASTLGGRYEQYF. CDR3 in DNA: TGTGCCAGCACCCTGGGGGGGAGGTACGAGCAGTACTTC.

The chain uses TRBV18 and TRBJ2-6, with 7 bases identical to TRBD1. This CDR3 spans 17 amino acids. Trimming removed 3 bases from V and 2 bases from J; junction bases left unmatched: 7. Germline loops: CDR1 KGHSH, CDR2 LQKENI. The chain's CDR3 is CASSPKGAKAGANVLTF. Written as DNA, the CDR3 is TGTGCCAGCTCACCCAAGGGGGCTAAGGCTGGGGCCAACGTCCTGACTTTC.

The J gene is TRBJ2-1, the V gene TRBV15, with D tentatively TRBD1 (6 bases). The V and J ends lost 1 base and 6 bases respectively, with 19 bases between them. Germline lookup yields CDR1 LNHNV and CDR2 YYDKDF (reference sequence). The CDR3 length is 17 residues. CDR3 in amino acids: CATSRAPPGARGNEQFF. The CDR3 coding sequence is TGTGCCACCAGCAGAGCACCCCCAGGGGCCAGGGGCAATGAGCAGTTCTTC.

The gene calls are TRBV7-2 and TRBJ1-6, with 7 nucleotides matching TRBD1. Germline assignment: CDR1 SGHTA and CDR2 FQGNSA. The length of the CDR3 is 17 residues. Trimming took 4 bases from V and 4 from J; bases not matched to a gene: 10. The CDR3, as DNA: TGTGCCAGCAGCTCTCGGGGGGGCAGGGGGTATAATTCACCCCTCCACTTT. Amino acids: CASSSRGGRGYNSPLHF.

The chain recombines TRBV7-8 with TRBJ1-1; TRBD1 is a possible D gene (5 bases). The CDR3 has 14 amino acids. Germline lookup yields CDR1 SGHVS and CDR2 FQNEAQ. Trimming shortened V by 7 bases and J by 1 base, and 13 bases separated the two germline ends. CDR3 region: CASKGSRANTEAFF. The CDR3 nucleotides are TGTGCCAGCAAGGGGTCTAGGGCGAACACTGAAGCTTTCTTT.

The chain joins TRBV7-2 to TRBJ2-3; unclear D gene. V dropped 2 bases and J dropped 0 bases, with 15 bases sitting between them. The germline gives CDR1 SGHTA, CDR2 FQGNSA. The CDR3 is 17 residues long. This CDR3 is CASSLSPPGPSTDTQYF. CDR3 nucleotides: TGTGCCAGCAGCTTATCACCTCCGGGTCCCAGCACAGATACGCAGTATTTT.

The chain uses TRBV27 and TRBJ2-7, with D perhaps matching TRBD2 (5 bases). V lost 9 bases, J lost 5 bases, and 23 bases lay in between. This CDR3 spans 15 amino acids. Looked up from germline, CDR1 is MNHEY and CDR2 is SMNVEV (reference sequence). The CDR3 coding sequence is TGTGCCAGTTCACCACCTGCGGGTGGCGCCCACGAGCAGTACTTC. This sequence encodes CASSPPAGGAHEQYF.

The chain has TRBV5-1 and TRBJ2-7; 8 nucleotides align to TRBD1. After removal of 3 bases from V and 3 bases from J, the junction contained 2 bases not matched to a gene. Germline CDR1 is SGHRS and CDR2 is YFSETQ. The CDR3 has 13 residues. CDR3 sequence (DNA): TGCGCCAGCAGCTGGACAGGGCACTACGAGCAGTACTTC. As protein: CASSWTGHYEQYF.

The chain has TRBV5-1 and TRBJ1-2; 7 nucleotides line up with TRBD1. Germline V gives CDR1 SGHRS, CDR2 YFSETQ. CDR3 length equals 12 residues. V was clipped by 4 bases and J by 7 bases; unmatched bases: 4. CDR3 sequence: CASSTYRGGYTF. CDR3 nucleotides: TGCGCCAGCAGCACATACAGGGGTGGCTACACCTTC.

The chain has TRBV6-5 and TRBJ2-7; possibly TRBD2 for D (5 bases). This CDR3 has 15 residues. The germline gives CDR1 MNHEY, CDR2 SVGAGI. The V end was cut by 5 bases, the J end by 2 bases, with 16 bases between. The CDR3 reads CASSPEANWAYEQYF. As DNA, the CDR3 is TGTGCCAGCAGTCCGGAGGCAAACTGGGCCTACGAGCAGTACTTC.

This clone occurred once. The chain couples TRBV29-1 to TRBJ2-3, with TRBD2 matching 8 bases. Per the germline V gene, CDR1 is SQVTM and CDR2 is ANQGSEA. CDR3 size: 12 residues. V lost 4 bases to trimming and J lost 4 bases; unmatched junction nucleotides: 1. Here the CDR3 DNA reads TGCAGCGTTGGCGGGGGGTCAGATACGCAGTATTTT. The encoded protein is CSVGGGSDTQYF.

J is TRBJ2-3 and V is TRBV5-1; the match to TRBD2 covers 13 bases. The length of the CDR3 is 15 residues. J gave up 1 base and V 4 bases, and 0 bases lay outside the gene matches. Germline values: CDR1 SGHRS, CDR2 YFSETQ. The CDR3 bases are TGCGCCAGCAGCGGACTAGCGGGGGGCACAGATACGCAGTATTTT. Translation gives CASSGLAGGTDTQYF.